This entry lists 28 T cell receptor beta chains sequenced from one sample in a study of cytomegalovirus exposure and HLA in healthy donors. PCR was performed using 60 Vbeta and 13 Jbeta primers. Using immunoSEQ multiplex PCR, the repertoire was profiled, and TCRdb retains in-frame clones only, with some absent. Of 150,000 to 160,000 clones in the sample, over 65% were seen once. The source material was PBMCs. These receptors all stem from a man aged 30-40 years in good health and CMV-seronegative.

The CDR3 coding sequence is TGTGCCAGCAGTGAAGCTAACAGTCAAGAGACCCAGTACTTC. Its translation is CASSEANSQETQYF. The V gene is TRBV2, the J gene TRBJ2-5, with D hard to call. In germline, CDR1 is SNHLY, CDR2 FYNNEI. The CDR3 length is 14 residues. V was trimmed by 0 bases and J by 2 bases, leaving 7 bases between them.

The chain combines TRBV7-9 with TRBJ2-1, with D possibly being TRBD1 (6 bases). Germline V lookup: CDR1 SEHNR, CDR2 FQNEAQ (reference sequence). Between the trimmed V and J ends, which lost 0 bases and 3 bases, there was a span of 12 bases. The CDR3 contains 16 residues. For the CDR3, the DNA is TGTGCCAGCAGCTTAGCGCCGGGACACTACTACAATGAGCAGTTCTTC. Translated, it gives CASSLAPGHYYNEQFF.

The CDR3 DNA follows: TGTGCCAGCAGCCCCTGGGACAGTCAAAACTATGGCTACACCTTC. It yields the protein CASSPWDSQNYGYTF. The chain couples TRBV5-8 to TRBJ1-2, with 7 bases aligning to TRBD1. This CDR3 is 15 amino acids long. CDR1 and CDR2 (germline): SGHTS, YDEGEE. Trimming took 4 bases from V and 2 from J; bases not matched to a gene: 8.

The chain carries TRBV5-6 and TRBJ2-2, with 10 bases identical to TRBD2. Looked up from germline, CDR1 is SGHDT and CDR2 is YYEEEE. The CDR3 covers 15 residues. Trimming cost V 0 bases and J 10 bases; bases outside gene matches: 6. This chain's CDR3 is CASSLDSGGLLELFF. CDR3 coding DNA: TGTGCCAGCAGCTTGGATAGCGGGGGGCTGTTGGAGCTGTTTTTT. Combining the CDR3 with reference TRBV5-6 and TRBJ2-2 gives the whole variable domain DAGVTQSPTHLIKTRGQQVTLRCSPKSGHDTVSWYQQALGQGPQFIFQYYEEEERQRGNFPDRFSGHQFPNYSSELNVNALLLGDSALYLCASSLDSGGLLELFFGEGSRLTVL.

The count of this clone is one. CDR3 DNA sequence: TGCAGCGTTGAAGATCCCCTTGGGGCGAATACGCAGTATTTT. Encoded protein: CSVEDPLGANTQYF. V gene TRBV29-1 combines with J gene TRBJ2-3, with D perhaps TRBD1 (5 bases). The germline V and J ends were trimmed by 0 bases and 7 bases, with 14 bases remaining between them. The germline CDR1 and CDR2 sequences are SQVTM and ANQGSEA. The CDR3 contains 14 residues.

This clone was detected only a few times. The chain has TRBV11-2 and TRBJ2-7; the D gene is possibly TRBD2 (6 bases). V was shortened by 9 bases and J by 6 bases, with 12 bases between the two germline ends. The length of the CDR3 is 11 residues. Germline V gene lookup returns CDR1 SGHAT and CDR2 FQNNGV. CDR3 DNA: TGTGCCAGTGGAGTGGGGGGCGAGCAGTACTTC. Amino acids: CASGVGGEQYF.

There are a few counts of this clone. The chain recombines TRBV19 with TRBJ2-5; 7 bases align to TRBD1. Germline V gives CDR1 LNHDA, CDR2 SQIVND (reference sequence). The CDR3 runs 14 residues. The V and J ends lost 3 bases and 4 bases, in that order; junction bases with no gene match: 5. CDR3 region: CASSIRGGAETQYF. CDR3 coding DNA: TGTGCCAGTAGTATTAGAGGGGGCGCAGAGACCCAGTACTTC.

This clone appeared a single time. The chain uses TRBV5-4 and TRBJ2-5; 13 positions match TRBD2. Trimming cost V 4 bases and J 5 bases; bases outside gene matches: 8. Germline CDR1 reads SGHNT; CDR2 reads YYREEE (reference sequence). The CDR3 has 16 residues. The CDR3 protein is CASSPWTSGSWETQYF. CDR3 sequence (DNA): TGTGCCAGCAGCCCATGGACTAGCGGGAGTTGGGAGACCCAGTACTTC.

This chain connects TRBV6-5 to TRBJ1-6, with 7 bases aligning to TRBD1. V dropped 0 bases and J dropped 9; count of bases not matched to a gene: 5. Germline lookup yields CDR1 MNHEY and CDR2 SVGAGI. CDR3 length: 15 amino acids. The CDR3 loop is CASSYSQGKGSPLHF. The CDR3 DNA follows: TGTGCCAGCAGTTACTCACAGGGGAAAGGTTCACCCCTCCACTTT.

CDR3 protein: CASKLAGANEQFF. DNA for the CDR3: TGTGCCAGTAAGCTAGCGGGGGCCAATGAGCAGTTCTTC. The chain couples TRBV19 to TRBJ2-1; 10 nucleotides match TRBD2. V dropped 7 bases and J dropped 6; count of bases not matched to a gene: 3. CDR1 LNHDA and CDR2 SQIVND come from the germline V gene (reference sequence). This CDR3 is 13 amino acids long. Together with reference TRBV19 and TRBJ2-1, the CDR3 gives the full variable domain: DGGITQSPKYLFRKEGQNVTLSCEQNLNHDAMYWYRQDPGQGLRLIYYSQIVNDFQKGDIAEGYSVSREKKESFPLTVTSAQKNPTAFYLCASKLAGANEQFFGPGTRLTVL.

This sequence joins TRBV28 and TRBJ2-3; D may be TRBD2 (7 bases). The germline CDR1 and CDR2 sequences are MDHEN and SYDVKM. Trimming cost V 3 bases and J 4 bases, with 17 bases left between them. The CDR3 is 16 amino acids. The CDR3 nucleotides read TGTGCCAGCAGTTTGGTCCCGGGCGGGGGCGCAGATACGCAGTATTTT. This sequence encodes CASSLVPGGGADTQYF.

This clone occurred once. A much larger clone is a single base away; this may be a read error. J is TRBJ1-1 and V is TRBV6-5; TRBD1 aligns across 8 bases. The V gene end was trimmed by 6 bases and the J gene end by 3 bases; junction bases not matched to a gene: 0. The CDR3 runs 12 residues. CDR1 is MNHEY, CDR2 SVGAGI, per germline. Written as DNA, the CDR3 is TGTGCCAGCAGGACAGGGGACACTGAAGCTTTCTTT. It encodes CASRTGDTEAFF.

This chain links TRBV4-2 with TRBJ2-7; the match to TRBD2 covers 7 bases. The CDR3 has 17 amino acids. Unmatched junction bases numbered 10, after V lost 0 bases and J lost 2 bases. Germline CDR1 reads LGHNA; CDR2 reads YNFKEQ. The CDR3 bases are TGTGCCAGCAGCCAAGATTGGGCGAGCGGGGTAACCTACGAGCAGTACTTC. Amino acid sequence: CASSQDWASGVTYEQYF.

The chain combines TRBV2 with TRBJ1-3; D call uncertain. Germline values: CDR1 SNHLY, CDR2 FYNNEI. V lost 6 bases, J lost 4 bases, and 10 bases lay in between. There are 13 residues in the CDR3. The CDR3 region is CASRRHRGNTIYF. Here the CDR3 DNA reads TGTGCCAGCAGGAGACATAGGGGAAACACCATATATTTT. The entire variable domain, with the rest obtained from reference TRBV2 and TRBJ1-3, is as follows: EPEVTQTPSHQVTQMGQEVILRCVPISNHLYFYWYRQILGQKVEFLVSFYNNEISEKSEIFDDQFSVERPDGSNFTLKIRSTKLEDSAMYFCASRRHRGNTIYFGEGSWLTVV.

The chain joins TRBV5-1 to TRBJ2-7, with D perhaps TRBD1 (5 bases). The CDR3 length is 15 residues. V gave up 1 base and J gave up 4 bases, with 15 bases separating them. Germline-derived CDR1 and CDR2 are SGHRS and YFSETQ. The CDR3 loop is CASSLNTGASYEQYF. CDR3 bases: TGCGCCAGCAGCTTGAACACAGGCGCGTCTTACGAGCAGTACTTC.

This clone was recorded a few times. The V and J genes are TRBV5-6 and TRBJ1-1; D call uncertain. V was clipped by 0 bases and J by 11 bases, with 11 bases between them. CDR1 is SGHDT and CDR2 is YYEEEE in the germline V gene. The CDR3 runs to 12 residues. The CDR3 DNA sequence: TGTGCCAGCAGCTTGGCGGGGAGTGCGGCTTTCTTT. The encoded protein is CASSLAGSAAFF.

This chain uses TRBV7-2 with TRBJ1-2, with 7 bases identical to TRBD1. The V gene's germline CDR1 is SGHTA and CDR2 FQGNSA. The CDR3 is made up of 15 amino acids. V dropped 0 bases and J dropped 7; count of bases not matched to a gene: 8. The chain's CDR3 is CASSLAYRGDGGYTF. In DNA form, the CDR3 reads TGTGCCAGCAGCTTAGCTTACAGGGGAGACGGTGGCTACACCTTC.

The chain recombines TRBV29-1 with TRBJ2-7, with 9 positions matching TRBD1. Germline V gives CDR1 SQVTM, CDR2 ANQGSEA. Trimming removed 5 bases from V and 5 bases from J; junction bases left unmatched: 7. The CDR3 runs to 13 residues. CDR3 sequence (DNA): TGCAGCGTTTGGACAGGGGACCACCACGAGCAGTACTTC. Protein product: CSVWTGDHHEQYF.

This chain uses TRBV5-1 with TRBJ2-3; 9 bases fit TRBD1. Germline V gives CDR1 SGHRS, CDR2 YFSETQ. Trimming cost V 5 bases and J 3 bases; bases outside gene matches: 7. The CDR3 contains 15 residues. The CDR3 here is CASSKGQGVTDTQYF. DNA for the CDR3: TGCGCCAGCAGTAAGGGACAGGGAGTAACAGATACGCAGTATTTT. Full variable domain (remainder filled in from reference TRBV5-1 and TRBJ2-3): KAGVTQTPRYLIKTRGQQVTLSCSPISGHRSVSWYQQTPGQGLQFLFEYFSETQRNKGNFPGRFSGRQFSNSRSEMNVSTLELGDSALYLCASSKGQGVTDTQYFGPGTRLTVL.

The chain carries TRBV4-3 and TRBJ2-5; no reliable D call. The V and J ends lost 1 base and 7 bases respectively, with 13 bases between them. The CDR3 has 14 residues. Germline CDR1 reads LGHNA; CDR2 reads YSLEER. The CDR3 sequence: CASSQAGLRGTQYF. The DNA for the CDR3 is TGCGCCAGCAGCCAAGCCGGCTTAAGAGGGACCCAGTACTTC.

The rearrangement links TRBV6-5 to TRBJ2-7; 7 nucleotides match TRBD1. V dropped 5 bases and J dropped 5; count of bases not matched to a gene: 3. Germline V CDR1 and CDR2: MNHEY, SVGAGI. The CDR3 contains 12 residues. The CDR3 here is CASSHRGHEQYF. DNA of the CDR3: TGTGCCAGCAGTCACAGGGGCCACGAGCAGTACTTC.

This clone was detected only a few times. The rearrangement links TRBV5-1 to TRBJ1-1; 7 bases align to TRBD1. V was pared by 4 bases and J by 0 bases, with 3 bases of the junction left unmatched. The germline V gene has CDR1 SGHRS and CDR2 YFSETQ. There are 14 residues in the CDR3. The CDR3 nucleotides are TGCGCCAGCAGCGTGGGACAGATGAACACTGAAGCTTTCTTT. Its translation: CASSVGQMNTEAFF.

This clone was detected once. This chain links TRBV2 with TRBJ2-4, with TRBD1 as a possible D gene (5 bases). Germline V gene data show CDR1 as SNHLY and CDR2 as FYNNEI. The CDR3 runs to 16 residues. V lost 6 bases to trimming and J lost 3 bases, with 18 bases between them. CDR3 residues: CASSLRLLQGKNIQYF. In DNA form, the CDR3 reads TGTGCCAGCAGCCTCAGACTCCTCCAGGGCAAAAACATTCAGTACTTC.

J is TRBJ2-2 and V is TRBV27; TRBD2 agrees at 15 bases. V lost 6 bases to trimming and J lost 3 bases; unmatched junction nucleotides: 8. CDR1 and CDR2 (germline): MNHEY, SMNVEV (reference sequence). The CDR3 loop spans 18 amino acids. CDR3 nucleotides: TGTGCCAGCAGCGGACTAGCGGGGGGGCATTCCCACACCGGGGAGCTGTTTTTT. Translating gives CASSGLAGGHSHTGELFF.

The genes are TRBV6-4 and TRBJ1-5; 7 positions agree with TRBD1. Germline assignment: CDR1 MRHNA and CDR2 SNTAGT. V dropped 5 bases and J dropped 4; count of bases not matched to a gene: 2. This CDR3 region has 13 residues. CDR3 sequence: CASSPQGNQPQHF. DNA for the CDR3: TGTGCCAGCAGTCCACAGGGGAATCAGCCCCAGCATTTT.

CDR3 bases: TGCGCCAGCAGGGCGGGAGCTAGCCCCGGGGAGCTGTTTTTT. As protein: CASRAGASPGELFF. This chain joins TRBV5-1 and TRBJ2-2; 7 bases are shared with TRBD2. The CDR3 is 14 residues long. The V segment lost 5 bases and the J segment 6 bases; nucleotides outside the gene matches: 7. Germline V gives CDR1 SGHRS, CDR2 YFSETQ.

The rearrangement links TRBV7-9 to TRBJ2-5; no clear D. V was cut by 1 base and J by 0 bases, with 6 bases left in between. The CDR3 covers 14 residues. The germline gives CDR1 SEHNR, CDR2 FQNEAQ (reference sequence). CDR3 residues: CASSLGEYQETQYF. CDR3 bases: TGTGCCAGCAGCTTAGGAGAGTACCAAGAGACCCAGTACTTC.

V is TRBV7-8 and J is TRBJ1-2; TRBD1 agrees at 10 bases. This CDR3 has 14 amino acids. The V and J ends lost 6 bases and 8 bases, in that order; junction bases with no gene match: 9. CDR1 SGHVS and CDR2 FQNEAQ come from the germline V gene. The CDR3 is CASRPDRGRGGYTF. The DNA for the CDR3 is TGTGCCAGCAGACCTGACAGGGGGCGCGGGGGCTACACCTTC.